This TCR beta chain was retrieved from a study of T cell changes during pregnancy in multiple sclerosis. This CDR3 has 15 amino acids. Germline V gives CDR1 LGHNA, CDR2 YNFKEQ. The ends lost 3 bases at V and 9 bases at J; junction bases unmatched: 10. Only one count was recorded for this clone. Data came from immunoSEQ multiplex PCR; TCRdb stores just in-frame clones and leaves some out. The sample records fewer than 25,000 clones, 91% being singletons. This TCR was sampled from a female donor in good health, enrolled as a control in a pregnancy study. This sequence joins TRBV4-2 and TRBJ1-5; the match to TRBD1 covers 8 bases. Source: CD4+ T cells from peripheral blood mononuclear cells, taken in the third trimester of pregnancy. CDR3 DNA: TGTGCCAGCAGCCAGGATAACAGGGGGGAGTCGCCCCAGCATTTT. It yields the protein CASSQDNRGESPQHF.